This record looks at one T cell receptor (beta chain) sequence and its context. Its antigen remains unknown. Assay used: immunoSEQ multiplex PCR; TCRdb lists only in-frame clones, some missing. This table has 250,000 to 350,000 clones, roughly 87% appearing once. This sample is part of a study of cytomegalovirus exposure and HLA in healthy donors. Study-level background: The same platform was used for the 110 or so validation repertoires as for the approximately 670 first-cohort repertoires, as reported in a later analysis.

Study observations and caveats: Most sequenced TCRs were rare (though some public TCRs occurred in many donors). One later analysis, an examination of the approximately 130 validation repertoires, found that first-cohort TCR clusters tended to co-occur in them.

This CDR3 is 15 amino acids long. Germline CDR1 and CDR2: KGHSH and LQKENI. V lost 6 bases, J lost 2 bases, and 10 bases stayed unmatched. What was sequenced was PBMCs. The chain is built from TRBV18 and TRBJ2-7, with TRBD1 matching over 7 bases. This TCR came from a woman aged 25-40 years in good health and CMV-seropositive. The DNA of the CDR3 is TGTGCCAGCTCGCCCGGGACACAGGGGACCTACGAGCAGTACTTC. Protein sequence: CASSPGTQGTYEQYF.